This TCR beta chain was observed in a study of blood T cell repertoires in COVID-19. This CDR3 comprises 13 residues. Looked up from germline, CDR1 is LNHDA and CDR2 is SQIVND (reference sequence). V was pared by 3 bases and J by 7 bases, with 10 bases between. Original processing notes: Using reference gene primer amplification, nucleated cell counts were estimated. The method was immunoSEQ multiplex PCR; TCRdb's version includes in-frame clones alone and lacks a portion of them. The DNA was the basis for D and trimming; V, J and clone size are from that table. The data hold 300,000 to 450,000 clones, with about 90% observed a single time.

Specimen: peripheral blood. The chain combines TRBV19 with TRBJ1-5; D remains ambiguous. The origin of this receptor is a woman in her twenties or thirties with COVID-19, enrolled during active disease. For the CDR3, the DNA is TGTGCCAGTAGTATTCGGGTTGAGCAGCCCCAGCATTTT. It yields the protein CASSIRVEQPQHF.